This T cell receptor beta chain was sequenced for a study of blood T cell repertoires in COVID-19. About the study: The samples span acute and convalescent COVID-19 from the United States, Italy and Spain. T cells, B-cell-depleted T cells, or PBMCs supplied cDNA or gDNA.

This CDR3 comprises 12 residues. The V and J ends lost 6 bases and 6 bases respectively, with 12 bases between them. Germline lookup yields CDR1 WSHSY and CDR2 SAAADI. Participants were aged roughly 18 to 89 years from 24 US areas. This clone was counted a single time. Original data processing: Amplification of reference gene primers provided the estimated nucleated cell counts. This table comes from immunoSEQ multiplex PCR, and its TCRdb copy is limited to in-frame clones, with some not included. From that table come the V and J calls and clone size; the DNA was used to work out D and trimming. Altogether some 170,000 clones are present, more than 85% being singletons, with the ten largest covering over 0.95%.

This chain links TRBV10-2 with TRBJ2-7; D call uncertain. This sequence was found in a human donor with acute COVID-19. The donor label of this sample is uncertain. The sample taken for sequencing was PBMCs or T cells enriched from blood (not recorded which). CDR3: CASRMADTEQYF. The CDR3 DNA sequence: TGCGCCAGCAGGATGGCCGATACCGAGCAGTACTTC.